This T cell receptor (beta chain) was recorded in a study of CD8 T cells in Susac syndrome. It was negative isolation that provided the CD8+ and CD4+ T cells, whereas TEMRA cells were enriched by FACS. The CDR3 length is 15 residues. Deletions cut 6 bases from V and 3 bases from J, with 15 bases between. Germline V lookup: CDR1 MDHEN, CDR2 SYDVKM. Random hexamers were used to reverse transcribe roughly 0.5 to 1 ug of RNA. In TCRdb, the immunoSEQ multiplex PCR reads were re-called with MiXCR into one record per CDR3 protein. This sample yields 150,000 or so distinct CDR3 sequences, of which 94% are seen a single time; about 0.086% belongs to the top ten.

This clonotype originated in a human donor with multiple sclerosis. The material sequenced was CD4+ T cells from PBMCs. V gene TRBV28 combines with J gene TRBJ1-5; unclear D gene. CDR3 DNA: TGTGCCAGCAGGACGGGCTCTCGGAACAATCAGCCCCAGCATTTT. It codes for CASRTGSRNNQPQHF.